Sequencing of this TCR beta chain was carried out in a study of monozygotic twins with inflammatory bowel disease (dated by TCRdb to the late 2010s). Broadly, across the study: A total of approximately 30 monozygotic twin pairs were included in the full study, comprising nine German pairs (four IBD-concordant, five IBD-discordant) and 19 IBD-discordant Danish pairs. Each individual had, on average, about 151 000 unique TCRalpha sequences and 181 000 unique TCRbeta sequences available for analysis. Within discordant pairs, disease-associated traits were sought mainly by comparing IBD patients with their genetically identical healthy co-twins.

The library was obtained by 5' RACE. For each TCR library, around 3,500 ng of total RNA was used. For each sample, cDNA synthesis was carried out in eight separate reactions using SMARTScribe reverse transcriptase. During cDNA synthesis, unique molecular identifiers containing a 6-nucleotide sample barcode were introduced by template switching. Two nested PCRs of roughly 15 and 9 cycles amplified the TCRalpha and TCRbeta cDNA, and bead purification followed each PCR. Before amplification, cDNA was treated with uracil DNA-glycosylase and purified using the QIAquick PCR purification kit. In the second PCR, Illumina TruSeq-compatible adapters and sample-specific barcodes were added. Library quality and concentration were checked on TapeStation and Qubit, and libraries were pooled at about 5 ng each. Sequencing of pooled libraries was carried out on an Illumina HiSeq2500 single-index Rapid Run using 2 x 100 bp reads and custom sequencing primers. The authors' analysis ran thus. MiGEC version 1.2.6 was used for UMI-based consensus assembly, which corrected PCR and sequencing errors. MiXCR version 2.1.1 was used for V(D)J alignment, clonotype assembly and CDR3 extraction. Normalisation of gene usage, clonotype sharing and MAIT/NKT TCR abundance was achieved by analysing the top 1000, 10 000 and 20 000 clonotypes per sample. After downsampling to 27 000 UMIs, diversity was calculated as the inverse Simpson index using the vegan R package. Paired Mann-Whitney U tests were applied to discordant twin pairs, with Benjamini-Hochberg correction for multiple testing. The reads went through TCRdb reprocessing, and each CDR3 protein sequence gets one entry with no DNA. The V and J calls shown here were made by TCRdb, not taken from the authors' results. The sample's table covers a few hundred thousand distinct CDR3 sequences. The top ten constitute just over 2.5% of the sample.

Points on this clonotype: The antigen this receptor binds is unknown.

What the authors observed across the whole study: Different T cell subtypes could not be distinguished in the analysis. Concordant and discordant twins showed no difference in repertoire similarity, possibly because of limited statistical power. A decrease in TCRbeta repertoire diversity, as measured by inverse Simpson index, was observed in IBD patients compared with their healthy co-twins. Compared with healthy twins, IBD patients had fewer clonotypes in common with other individuals, a difference most pronounced in patients showing signs of disease activity. The results gave no support for a single strong signal or clonotype linked to IBD. Differing immunosuppressive treatments among patients may have added background noise and inter-individual variability to the repertoires.

A roughly 2.4 ml peripheral blood sample was drawn into PAXgene tubes per donor and stored at -80°C. Without any T cell sorting, total RNA was extracted from whole blood using the PAXgene blood miRNA kit on an automated QIAcube. Deep TCRalpha and TCRbeta repertoire profiling with unique molecular barcoding was performed on peripheral blood of monozygotic twin pairs concordant or discordant for inflammatory bowel disease. For every twin pair, smoking habits were documented, and each individual was categorised as a current, former or never smoker. The TCR was taken from a human donor with ulcerative colitis or Crohn's disease, or a healthy co-twin of an affected twin (not recorded which). Sample: blood.

The CDR3 protein sequence reads: CASSYPPPLATYNEQFF. The chain links TRBV6-2 or TRBV6-3 with TRBJ2-1; TCRdb outputs TRBD2, but without DNA this stays unchecked. CDR1 is given as MNHEY and CDR2 as SVGEGT, both from the germline V gene. The CDR3 spans 17 residues, from the cysteine through the phenylalanine. DNA was not recorded.